These 29 T cell receptor beta chains were sequenced from one sample in a study of T cell repertoires in MIS-A myocarditis. Generated by immunoSEQ multiplex PCR, the TCRdb table keeps only in-frame clones and is missing some. In the table there are roughly 14,000 clones, 70% to 85% of which are singletons. Sequencing used left ventricle heart tissue obtained at autopsy. These receptor sequences come from a man aged 18 to 35 with fulminant myocarditis from multisystem inflammatory syndrome in adults (MIS-A) after COVID-19.

The rearrangement links TRBV28 to TRBJ1-2, with 8 bases identical to TRBD1. There are 18 residues in the CDR3. V lost 6 bases, J lost 4 bases, and 19 bases stayed unmatched. Germline V gene data show CDR1 as MDHEN and CDR2 as SYDVKM. CDR3: CASSQFKDRDERGYGYTF. The DNA of the CDR3 is TGTGCCAGCAGCCAATTTAAGGACAGGGATGAGAGGGGCTATGGCTACACCTTC.

Remarks on this clone: The sample holds other DNA sequences that translate to the same CDR3. The CDR3: CASSFRAGSYEQYF. DNA of the CDR3: TGTGCCAGCAGTTTCAGGGCCGGCTCCTACGAGCAGTACTTC. V is TRBV27 and J is TRBJ2-7; maybe TRBD1 (5 bases). V lost 3 bases, J lost 0 bases, and 9 bases lay in between. The CDR3 runs 14 residues. CDR1 is MNHEY, CDR2 SMNVEV, per germline (reference sequence).

The rearrangement joins TRBV7-9 to TRBJ1-3; D is perhaps TRBD1 (6 bases). This CDR3 has 17 residues. Germline V gene sequence: CDR1 SEHNR, CDR2 FQNEAQ (reference sequence). V was pared by 0 bases and J by 0 bases, with 12 bases between. CDR3 DNA sequence: TGTGCCAGCAGCTTAGCACGACAGGAAATCTCTGGAAACACCATATATTTT. It translates to CASSLARQEISGNTIYF.

The chain is built from TRBV9 and TRBJ1-6; a possible D gene is TRBD1 (5 bases). Per germline, CDR1 SGDLS and CDR2 YYNGEE. Trimming removed 3 bases at V and 14 bases at J, with 15 bases between. The CDR3 is made up of 13 amino acids. The CDR3 is CASSAGGGETLHF. Written as DNA, the CDR3 is TGTGCCAGCAGCGCCGGAGGAGGGGAAACCCTCCACTTT.

This chain joins TRBV7-2 and TRBJ2-3, with 8 positions matching TRBD2. CDR3 length equals 14 residues. Losses at the gene ends were 6 bases for V and 1 base for J; bases not matched to a gene: 3. Germline V gene lookup returns CDR1 SGHTA and CDR2 FQGNSA. CDR3 loop: CASSLAGRTDTQYF. For the CDR3, the DNA is TGTGCCAGCAGTCTAGCGGGTCGCACAGATACGCAGTATTTT.

The CDR3 nucleotides are TGCGCCAGCAGCCAAGTCGGGACAGGGCCCCAAGAGACCCAGTACTTC. It codes for CASSQVGTGPQETQYF. V and J are TRBV4-1 and TRBJ2-5; TRBD1 aligns across 9 bases. Germline V gives CDR1 MGHRA, CDR2 YSYEKL. The CDR3 totals 16 residues. Trimming at V came to 1 base and at J to 1 base, leaving 4 bases not matched to a gene.

The rearrangement links TRBV4-1 to TRBJ2-3; the D gene is possibly TRBD1 (6 bases). CDR3 length: 16 residues. V was cut by 4 bases and J by 2 bases, with 16 bases left in between. Germline CDR1 is MGHRA and CDR2 is YSYEKL. The CDR3 coding sequence is TGCGCCAGCAGCCTCCTGACAGGAGATCACACAGATACGCAGTATTTT. Its protein product is CASSLLTGDHTDTQYF.

V gene TRBV28 combines with J gene TRBJ2-1; D gene uncertain. The CDR3 loop spans 15 amino acids. Germline CDR1 MDHEN, CDR2 SYDVKM. V was clipped by 2 bases and J by 3 bases, with 11 bases between them. The DNA for the CDR3 is TGTGCCAGCAGTTTACGACGGACGATCTACAATGAGCAGTTCTTC. Translation gives CASSLRRTIYNEQFF.

The chain employs TRBV7-2 and TRBJ2-4, with no clear D. Deletions cut 0 bases from V and 7 bases from J, with 10 bases between. The CDR3 is 14 residues long. Germline V CDR1 and CDR2: SGHTA, FQGNSA. The CDR3 is CASSLAYGVNIQYF. The CDR3 DNA reads TGTGCCAGCAGCTTAGCTTATGGTGTGAACATTCAGTACTTC.

The CDR3 loop is CASSVNRGEAFF. The CDR3 nucleotides are TGTGCCAGCAGTGTTAACAGGGGTGAAGCTTTCTTT. The chain links TRBV2 to TRBJ1-1; 7 bases match TRBD1. CDR3 length: 12 residues. The J segment lost 7 bases and the V segment lost 4 bases, leaving 3 bases of the junction unmatched. Germline lookup yields CDR1 SNHLY and CDR2 FYNNEI.

The chain has TRBV7-9 and TRBJ2-1, with D maybe TRBD1 (6 bases). CDR3 size: 14 residues. Germline loops: CDR1 SEHNR, CDR2 FQNEAQ (reference sequence). V was clipped by 9 bases and J by 4 bases, with 16 bases between them. The CDR3 DNA follows: TGTGCCAGTTTAAACAGGGACCCATACAATGAGCAGTTCTTC. Translation gives CASLNRDPYNEQFF.

The chain is built from TRBV2 and TRBJ2-3; D call uncertain. V was shortened by 3 bases and J by 5 bases, with 9 bases between the two germline ends. The germline V gene has CDR1 SNHLY and CDR2 FYNNEI. This CDR3 has 13 residues. In DNA, the CDR3 is TGTGCCAGCAGTGATGAAATGGGAGATACGCAGTATTTT. As protein: CASSDEMGDTQYF. The full variable domain, with the rest looked up from reference TRBV2 and TRBJ2-3, is EPEVTQTPSHQVTQMGQEVILRCVPISNHLYFYWYRQILGQKVEFLVSFYNNEISEKSEIFDDQFSVERPDGSNFTLKIRSTKLEDSAMYFCASSDEMGDTQYFGPGTRLTVL.

This clone was counted a few times. The rearrangement uses TRBV6-6 and TRBJ2-7; the D is unclear. The V end was cut by 6 bases, the J end by 1 base, with 4 bases between. CDR1 is MNHNY and CDR2 is SVGAGI in the germline V gene (reference sequence). There are 11 residues in the CDR3. The CDR3 loop is CASRVSYEQYF. The CDR3 bases are TGTGCCAGCAGGGTTTCCTACGAGCAGTACTTC.

The chain carries TRBV30 and TRBJ1-6, with D unclear. Germline CDR1 GTSNPN, CDR2 SVGIG (reference sequence). V shed 0 bases and J shed 6 bases, with 12 bases lying between them. The CDR3 consists of 15 residues. The CDR3 is CAWSVGRSGNSPLHF. The CDR3 region has the DNA TGTGCCTGGAGTGTAGGTCGGTCGGGTAATTCACCCCTCCACTTT.

This sequence joins TRBV7-6 and TRBJ1-5; no clear D gene. From germline, CDR1 is SGHVS and CDR2 FNYEAQ. This CDR3 region has 12 residues. The germline V and J ends were trimmed by 2 bases and 5 bases, with 4 bases remaining between them. CDR3 in amino acids: CASSLRDQPQHF. As DNA, the CDR3 is TGTGCCAGCAGCTTAAGGGATCAGCCCCAGCATTTT.

J is TRBJ1-1 and V is TRBV27; TRBD1 matches 10 bases. The CDR3 has 15 residues. J was trimmed by 4 bases and V by 5 bases; bases with no gene match: 7. Germline V lookup: CDR1 MNHEY, CDR2 SMNVEV (reference sequence). CDR3 sequence: CASSAWTGGRTEAFF. In DNA form, the CDR3 reads TGTGCCAGCAGTGCCTGGACAGGGGGTCGCACTGAAGCTTTCTTT.

This chain connects TRBV9 to TRBJ2-7, with D tentatively TRBD1 (6 bases). Germline loops: CDR1 SGDLS, CDR2 YYNGEE. Trimming shortened V by 0 bases and J by 5 bases, and 15 bases separated the two germline ends. This CDR3 comprises 15 residues. The CDR3 reads CASSVGVGAGDEQYF. In DNA form, the CDR3 reads TGTGCCAGCAGCGTAGGAGTGGGCGCAGGGGACGAGCAGTACTTC.

V is TRBV7-8 and J is TRBJ2-3; TRBD1 or TRBD2 may be the D gene (5 bases each). CDR1 is SGHVS and CDR2 is FQNEAQ in the germline V gene. The CDR3 is made up of 17 amino acids. V was cut by 6 bases and J by 6 bases, with 25 bases left in between. Here the CDR3 reads CASRPIPTGTLADTQYF. The CDR3 DNA follows: TGTGCCAGCAGACCAATTCCGACGGGGACCCTCGCGGATACGCAGTATTTT. The full variable domain, its missing parts supplied by reference TRBV7-8 and TRBJ2-3, is GAGVSQSPRYKVAKRGQDVALRCDPISGHVSLFWYQQALGQGPEFLTYFQNEAQLDKSGLPSDRFFAERPEGSVSTLKIQRTQQEDSAVYLCASRPIPTGTLADTQYFGPGTRLTVL.

The chain joins TRBV9 to TRBJ1-5, with a tentative D call TRBD1 (5 bases). The CDR3 has 13 amino acids. The germline gives CDR1 SGDLS, CDR2 YYNGEE. Trimming cost V 2 bases and J 4 bases, with 7 bases left between them. This CDR3 reads CASSVGTNQPQHF. Written as DNA, the CDR3 is TGTGCCAGCAGCGTTGGGACTAATCAGCCCCAGCATTTT.

This clone was seen only a few times. The genes are TRBV28 and TRBJ1-1; 8 bases are a match to TRBD1. Germline CDR1 reads MDHEN; CDR2 reads SYDVKM. Trimming at V came to 3 bases and at J to 11 bases, leaving 8 bases not matched to a gene. CDR3 length equals 13 residues. CDR3 amino acids: CASSFRGRGTAFF. The CDR3 coding sequence is TGTGCCAGCAGTTTCAGGGGGCGCGGGACTGCTTTCTTT.

This clone was counted between two and nine times. The chain links TRBV28 to TRBJ1-2, with TRBD1 matching 7 bases. Germline CDR1 MDHEN, CDR2 SYDVKM. The CDR3 is 15 residues long. V was pared by 2 bases and J by 8 bases, with 11 bases of the junction left unmatched. The CDR3 region has the DNA TGTGCCAGCAGTTTAATACCAGGGGGAAGGGGCGGCTACACCTTC. Translating gives CASSLIPGGRGGYTF.

There are a few counts of this clone. The genes are TRBV27 and TRBJ2-7, with 7 bases matching TRBD1. Per germline, CDR1 MNHEY and CDR2 SMNVEV (reference sequence). Trimming at V came to 3 bases and at J to 4 bases, leaving 18 bases not matched to a gene. The CDR3 consists of 18 residues. This CDR3 is CASSFRGGQTKTAYEQYF. Written as DNA, the CDR3 is TGTGCCAGCAGTTTTAGAGGGGGACAGACGAAGACCGCGTACGAGCAGTACTTC.

The rearrangement uses TRBV7-8 and TRBJ1-4; D remains unclear. Per the germline V gene, CDR1 is SGHVS and CDR2 is FQNEAQ. V was clipped by 5 bases and J by 8 bases, with 21 bases between them. The CDR3 is 16 amino acids. CDR3 sequence reads: CASSPRRDLNWEKLFF. The CDR3 DNA follows: TGTGCCAGCAGCCCCCGTCGGGATTTGAATTGGGAAAAACTGTTTTTT.

The chain carries TRBV13 and TRBJ2-7; 8 positions match TRBD1. Germline V gene lookup returns CDR1 PRHDT and CDR2 FYEKMQ (reference sequence). J lost 0 bases, V lost 3 bases, and 1 base had no gene match. The CDR3 contains 14 residues. The CDR3 loop is CASSFGQGSYEQYF. The DNA for the CDR3 is TGTGCCAGCAGCTTCGGACAGGGCTCCTACGAGCAGTACTTC.

The CDR3 protein is CASSSPAAYQETQYF. The CDR3 nucleotides read TGTGCCAGCAGCTCACCCGCAGCGTACCAAGAGACCCAGTACTTC. The chain is built from TRBV5-6 and TRBJ2-5, with D hard to call. CDR3 size: 15 residues. Germline CDR1 and CDR2: SGHDT and YYEEEE. The germline V and J ends were trimmed by 3 bases and 0 bases, with 12 bases remaining between them.

The chain couples TRBV18 to TRBJ2-1; no clear D. Germline CDR1 KGHSH, CDR2 LQKENI. The V end lost 8 bases, the J end lost 0 bases, and 11 bases lay between the germline ends. This CDR3 comprises 14 residues. CDR3 region: CASHLNGSYNEQFF. The CDR3 DNA reads TGTGCCAGCCATCTGAATGGCTCCTACAATGAGCAGTTCTTC.

This sequence joins TRBV9 and TRBJ2-3; tentatively, D is TRBD2 (5 bases). The V gene lost 1 base and the J gene lost 3 bases, with 12 bases spanning the gap. The length of the CDR3 is 15 residues. The germline V gene has CDR1 SGDLS and CDR2 YYNGEE. The CDR3 reads CASSVSARGTDTQYF. The CDR3 bases are TGTGCCAGCAGCGTAAGTGCCCGCGGGACAGATACGCAGTATTTT.

This chain uses TRBV10-2 with TRBJ2-6, with 7 bases fitting TRBD2. V lost 8 bases and J lost 1; bases outside the gene matches: 2. The germline V gene encodes CDR1 WSHSY and CDR2 SAAADI. CDR3 size: 14 residues. The CDR3: CASGGGSGANVLTF. The CDR3 region has the DNA TGCGCCAGCGGGGGAGGGTCTGGGGCCAACGTCCTGACTTTC.

This chain joins TRBV7-2 and TRBJ1-2; D unclear. V gave up 5 bases and J gave up 2 bases, with 15 bases separating them. This CDR3 contains 15 residues. Germline lookup yields CDR1 SGHTA and CDR2 FQGNSA. CDR3 loop: CASSLSVGSNYGYTF. CDR3 DNA: TGTGCCAGCAGCCTCAGCGTGGGCAGCAACTATGGCTACACCTTC.